This T cell receptor beta chain was captured by sequencing in a study of blood T cell repertoires in COVID-19. This CDR3 is 19 amino acids long. Trimming cost V 0 bases and J 6 bases; bases outside gene matches: 18. The germline CDR1 and CDR2 sequences are WSHSY and SAAADI. Measured with immunoSEQ multiplex PCR; TCRdb has only the in-frame clones, and not every one. Of about 200,000 clones detected, about 90% appear once; the ten largest clones hold under 25%. The TCR sequence derives from a man between 60 and 75 years old with active or convalescent COVID-19. The sample comprised peripheral blood. The chain carries TRBV10-2 and TRBJ1-1; TRBD1 matches at 8 bases. The chain's CDR3 is CASSESSFGQGLGRAEAFF. As DNA, the CDR3 is TGCGCCAGCAGTGAGTCAAGCTTCGGACAGGGCTTAGGGAGAGCTGAAGCTTTCTTT.